This is a list of T cell receptor beta chains from one sample in a study of graft-versus-host responses after intestinal transplantation. Only in-frame clones appear in the TCRdb table, and some are missing; sequencing was by immunoSEQ multiplex PCR. Of fewer than 25,000 clones listed, approximately 85% are singletons. The sample was PBMCs, taken approximately 450 days after intestinal transplant. The receptors here all came from a human patient who received an intestinal transplant, so some T cells may come from the graft donor. Both conserved end residues are part of each CDR3. The D gene is left open where the match is weak. The size of a clone is reported for some rows only, either as once, few or many, or as a class for expanded clones.

D	V	size	J	CDR3	DNA
TRBD2	TRBV5-1	-	TRBJ2-7	CASSFSGTYEQYF	TGCGCCAGCAGCTTCAGCGGGACCTACGAGCAGTACTTC
-	TRBV6-1	-	TRBJ1-1	CASSEDRATEAFF	TGTGCCAGCAGTGAAGACAGGGCCACTGAAGCTTTCTTT
-	TRBV19	few	TRBJ1-5	CASSIFRGNQPQHF	TGTGCCAGTAGTATATTCCGGGGGAATCAGCCCCAGCATTTT
-	TRBV2	-	TRBJ1-5	CASDSVNQPQHF	TGTGCCAGTGACAGCGTCAATCAGCCCCAGCATTTT
-	TRBV19	-	TRBJ2-7	CASTYGGAGYEQYF	TGTGCCAGTACCTACGGGGGCGCGGGGTACGAGCAGTACTTC
TRBD2	TRBV10-3	once	TRBJ2-5	CAISGRLAGQETQYF	TGTGCCATCAGTGGACGACTAGCGGGGCAAGAGACCCAGTACTTC
-	TRBV4-2	-	TRBJ1-4	CASSRSGPRNEKLFF	TGTGCCAGCAGCCGAAGTGGACCAAGGAATGAAAAACTGTTTTTT
-	TRBV15	-	TRBJ2-1	CATSTRTTYNEQFF	TGTGCCACCAGCACCCGAACGACCTACAATGAGCAGTTCTTC
-	TRBV29-1	few	TRBJ1-1	CSAKTMNTEAFF	TGCAGCGCTAAGACCATGAACACTGAAGCTTTCTTT
-	TRBV28	-	TRBJ2-7	CASTFGQSSYEQYF	TGTGCCAGCACCTTCGGGCAGAGCTCCTACGAGCAGTACTTC
-	TRBV7-3	-	TRBJ2-1	CASSLTRESEQFF	TGTGCCAGCAGCCTAACCAGGGAATCTGAGCAGTTCTTC
TRBD2	TRBV11-2	-	TRBJ2-3	CASSPLAGGADTQYF	TGTGCCAGCAGCCCGCTAGCGGGAGGGGCAGATACGCAGTATTTT
-	TRBV6-5	-	TRBJ2-7	CASSPGRVGSYEQYF	TGTGCCAGCAGTCCAGGCAGGGTCGGTAGCTACGAGCAGTACTTC
TRBD2	TRBV5-1	-	TRBJ2-1	CASSLFGTSANNEQFF	TGCGCCAGCAGCTTGTTCGGGACTAGCGCCAACAATGAGCAGTTCTTC